The rows below give T cell receptor beta chains drawn from one sample of a study of blood T cell repertoires in COVID-19. TCRdb's table, derived via immunoSEQ multiplex PCR, lists solely in-frame clones and lacks some. The sample carries approximately 170,000 clones, over 75% recorded once. What was sequenced was PBMCs or T cells enriched from blood (not recorded which). These receptors were collected from a woman aged 18-29 years who had recovered from COVID-19. The CDR3 runs from the conserved cysteine through the conserved F or W. The D gene is left open where the match is weak. Rows give clone size only sometimes, using once, few, many, or a class for an expanded clone.

D,J,size,V,CDR3,DNA
NA,TRBJ2-7,NA,TRBV12-3/TRBV12-4,CASSLSDIYEQYF,TGTGCCAGCAGTTTATCAGATATCTACGAGCAGTACTTC
NA,TRBJ2-3,once,TRBV24-1,CATAQSDTQYF,TGTGCCACCGCCCAGTCAGATACGCAGTATTTT
TRBD2,TRBJ2-7,few,TRBV6-2/TRBV6-3,CASSYPASGGSYEQYF,TGTGCCAGCAGTTACCCGGCTAGCGGGGGGTCCTACGAGCAGTACTTC
TRBD1,TRBJ1-2,NA,TRBV30,CARYNGTGRDYGYTF,TGTGCCCGGTATAACGGGACAGGGAGAGACTATGGCTACACCTTC
NA,TRBJ2-7,NA,TRBV19,CATRPQGDYEQYF,TGTGCCACGAGACCACAGGGAGACTACGAGCAGTACTTC
NA,TRBJ2-7,NA,TRBV9,CASSPGTNYEQYF,TGTGCCAGCAGCCCAGGGACAAATTACGAGCAGTACTTC
NA,TRBJ2-7,NA,TRBV20-1,CSASVASDEQYF,TGCAGTGCTAGTGTAGCTAGTGACGAGCAGTACTTC
NA,TRBJ1-2,few,TRBV19,CASSIRSVLYGYTF,TGTGCCAGTAGTATTCGATCGGTCCTCTATGGCTACACCTTC
NA,TRBJ1-2,NA,TRBV5-4,CASSTGQRGYTF,TGTGCCAGCAGCACAGGACAGCGTGGCTACACCTTC
TRBD2,TRBJ2-1,NA,TRBV5-1,CASSTSGSIDEQFF,TGCGCCAGCTCCACTAGCGGGAGTATCGATGAGCAGTTCTTC
NA,TRBJ1-6,NA,TRBV7-9,CASSSRESPLHF,TGTGCCAGCAGCTCAAGAGAGTCACCCCTCCACTTT
NA,TRBJ1-1,NA,TRBV12-3/TRBV12-4,CASSRTANTEAFF,TGTGCCAGCAGTAGGACAGCGAACACTGAAGCTTTCTTT
TRBD1,TRBJ1-1,NA,TRBV11-2,CASSRGTGGINTEAFF,TGTGCCAGCAGCCGAGGGACAGGGGGGATTAACACTGAAGCTTTCTTT
NA,TRBJ1-3,NA,TRBV10-3,CATLTSGNTIYF,TGTGCCACCCTAACCTCTGGAAACACCATATATTTT
NA,TRBJ1-2,once,TRBV7-9,CASSLGQLPYYGYTF,TGTGCCAGCAGCCTCGGACAGTTACCTTACTATGGCTACACCTTC
NA,TRBJ2-3,NA,TRBV4-2,CASSPGQSTDTQYF,TGTGCCAGCAGCCCCGGACAAAGCACAGATACGCAGTATTTT
TRBD2,TRBJ2-2,NA,TRBV7-6,CASSPGLAGEAGELFF,TGTGCCAGCAGCCCGGGACTAGCGGGAGAGGCAGGGGAGCTGTTTTTT
TRBD2,TRBJ2-5,NA,TRBV3-1/TRBV3-2,CASSLNRLAGRQETQYF,TGTGCCAGCAGCCTGAACCGACTAGCGGGACGCCAAGAGACCCAGTACTTC
TRBD2,TRBJ2-7,NA,TRBV7-2,CASTLTGGSYEQYF,TGTGCCAGCACCTTGACGGGGGGCTCCTACGAGCAGTACTTC
NA,TRBJ1-2,many,TRBV30,CAWSGTEYYGYTF,TGTGCCTGGAGTGGGACAGAGTACTATGGCTACACCTTC
TRBD2,TRBJ2-1,NA,TRBV15,CATSRDPTQRGSSYNEQFF,TGTGCCACCAGCAGAGATCCCACCCAGCGGGGAAGCTCCTACAATGAGCAGTTCTTC
TRBD1,TRBJ1-2,once,TRBV9,CASSATGVYGYTF,TGTGCCAGCAGCGCCACAGGGGTCTATGGCTACACCTTC
TRBD2,TRBJ2-7,NA,TRBV15,CATTRGGSYEQYF,TGTGCCACCACCCGCGGGGGATCCTACGAGCAGTACTTC
NA,TRBJ1-1,NA,TRBV27,CATRADRNYMNTEAFF,TGTGCCACCCGGGCGGACAGAAATTACATGAACACTGAAGCTTTCTTT
NA,TRBJ2-2,NA,TRBV4-1,CASSQAGTGELFF,TGCGCCAGCAGCCAAGCGGGCACCGGGGAGCTGTTTTTT
NA,TRBJ1-6,NA,TRBV2,CASREVGTANSPLHF,TGTGCCAGCAGAGAGGTTGGGACTGCAAATTCACCCCTCCACTTT
NA,TRBJ1-2,NA,TRBV19,CASTIGQPTGYTF,TGTGCCAGTACCATTGGACAGCCCACGGGCTACACCTTC
NA,TRBJ1-5,NA,TRBV30,CAWTPVGATYQPQHF,TGTGCCTGGACCCCGGTAGGGGCGACCTATCAGCCCCAGCATTTT
NA,TRBJ2-2,NA,TRBV5-4,CASSLEQGNTGELFF,TGTGCCAGCAGCTTGGAACAGGGGAACACCGGGGAGCTGTTTTTT
TRBD1,TRBJ1-2,NA,TRBV7-2,CASSDREYYGYTF,TGTGCCAGCAGCGACAGGGAGTACTATGGCTACACCTTC
NA,TRBJ2-3,NA,TRBV7-3,CASSPPAGTQYF,TGTGCCAGCAGCCCACCGGCGGGTACGCAGTATTTT
TRBD1,TRBJ1-2,once,TRBV9,CASSGGDSYGYTF,TGTGCCAGCAGCGGGGGGGACAGCTATGGCTACACCTTC
TRBD1,TRBJ1-2,NA,TRBV18,CASSPLSPGQGAYGYTF,TGTGCCAGCTCACCGCTCTCTCCGGGACAGGGGGCTTATGGCTACACCTTC
NA,TRBJ2-7,NA,TRBV5-1,CASSFTGTGAYEQYF,TGCGCCAGCAGCTTTACCGGGACGGGAGCCTACGAGCAGTACTTC
NA,TRBJ2-2,once,TRBV7-6,CASSSLFGELFF,TGTGCCAGCAGTTCCCTATTCGGGGAGCTGTTTTTT
NA,TRBJ2-2,NA,TRBV5-1,CASRHGDTGELFF,TGCGCCAGCAGGCACGGAGACACCGGGGAGCTGTTTTTT
TRBD1,TRBJ1-2,NA,TRBV7-8,CASSLRDRGLTDYGYTF,TGTGCCAGCAGCTTAAGGGACAGGGGGCTGACGGACTATGGCTACACCTTC
TRBD1,TRBJ1-2,NA,TRBV2,CASRWDRDDGYTF,TGTGCCAGCAGGTGGGACAGGGACGATGGCTACACCTTC
TRBD1,TRBJ2-3,NA,TRBV27,CASSFRQGSTDTQYF,TGTGCCAGCAGTTTCAGACAGGGGAGCACAGATACGCAGTATTTT
NA,TRBJ2-2,NA,TRBV25-1,CASSGDSTQRLGELFF,TGTGCCAGCAGTGGAGATAGCACCCAACGGTTGGGGGAGCTGTTTTTT
NA,TRBJ1-4,NA,TRBV7-9,CASSLHWESTGIYEKLFF,TGTGCCAGCAGCTTACACTGGGAATCAACGGGAATCTATGAAAAACTGTTTTTT
TRBD1,TRBJ2-7,NA,TRBV5-4,CASSLYVGTGAYEQYF,TGTGCCAGCAGCTTGTATGTCGGGACAGGGGCCTACGAGCAGTACTTC
TRBD2,TRBJ2-7,many,TRBV4-2,CASSPQTSGNYEQYF,TGTGCCAGCAGCCCTCAGACTAGCGGGAACTACGAGCAGTACTTC
NA,TRBJ1-4,NA,TRBV30,CAWSVATGEKLFF,TGTGCCTGGAGTGTCGCAACGGGGGAAAAACTGTTTTTT
TRBD2,TRBJ2-1,NA,TRBV2,CASRPRRAGYLGDEQFF,TGTGCCAGCAGGCCACGGCGAGCGGGATACCTAGGGGATGAGCAGTTCTTC
TRBD2,TRBJ2-1,NA,TRBV5-6,CASAIRLAGGREQFF,TGTGCCAGCGCCATCCGACTAGCGGGGGGCCGGGAGCAGTTCTTC
TRBD2,TRBJ2-7,NA,TRBV7-2,CASSHGLAADSYEQYF,TGTGCCAGCAGCCATGGACTAGCGGCAGACTCCTACGAGCAGTACTTC
NA,TRBJ1-4,NA,TRBV15,CATSWDIGGPNEKLFF,TGTGCCACCAGCTGGGACATCGGCGGACCTAATGAAAAACTGTTTTTT
TRBD1,TRBJ2-1,NA,TRBV5-6,CASSRRQGRYEQFF,TGTGCCAGCAGCCGACGACAGGGACGGTATGAGCAGTTCTTC
NA,TRBJ2-1,NA,TRBV6-4,CASSDRELAHEQFF,TGTGCCAGCAGTGACAGGGAACTAGCCCATGAGCAGTTCTTC
TRBD1,TRBJ1-5,once,TRBV2,CASNRDRNQPQHF,TGTGCCAGCAACCGGGACAGAAATCAGCCCCAGCATTTT
TRBD1,TRBJ2-6,NA,TRBV28,CASSPAGTGTPGANVLTF,TGTGCCAGCAGTCCCGCCGGGACAGGGACACCTGGGGCCAACGTCCTGACTTTC
NA,TRBJ1-5,NA,TRBV10-1,CASVDKRGSEPQHF,TGCGCCAGCGTGGACAAACGAGGTTCAGAGCCCCAGCATTTT
NA,TRBJ1-5,NA,TRBV7-2,CASSLGGVSNQPQHF,TGTGCCAGCAGCTTAGGGGGAGTTAGCAATCAGCCCCAGCATTTT
NA,TRBJ2-1,once,TRBV7-3,CASSLPGRHEQFF,TGTGCCAGCAGCTTACCAGGGCGGCATGAGCAGTTCTTC
TRBD2,TRBJ2-1,NA,TRBV6-5,CATGTSGRAEVEQFF,TGTGCCACCGGGACTAGCGGGAGGGCCGAGGTTGAGCAGTTCTTC